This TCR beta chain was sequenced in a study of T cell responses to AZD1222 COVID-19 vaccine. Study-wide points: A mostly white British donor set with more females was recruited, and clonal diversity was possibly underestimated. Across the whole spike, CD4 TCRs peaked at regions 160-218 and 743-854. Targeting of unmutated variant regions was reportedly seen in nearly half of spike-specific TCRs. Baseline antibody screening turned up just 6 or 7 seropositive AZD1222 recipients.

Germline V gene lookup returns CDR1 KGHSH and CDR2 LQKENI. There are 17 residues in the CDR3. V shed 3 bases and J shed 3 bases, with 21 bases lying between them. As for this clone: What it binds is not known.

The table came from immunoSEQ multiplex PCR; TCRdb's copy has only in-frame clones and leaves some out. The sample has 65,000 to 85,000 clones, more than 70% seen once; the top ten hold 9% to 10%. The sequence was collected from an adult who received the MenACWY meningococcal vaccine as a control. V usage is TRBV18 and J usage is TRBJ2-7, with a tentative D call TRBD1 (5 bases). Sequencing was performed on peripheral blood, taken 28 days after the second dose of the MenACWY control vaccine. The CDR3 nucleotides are TGTGCCAGCTCACCGTCAGTACAAAAGACAGTGTACTACGAGCAGTACTTC. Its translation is CASSPSVQKTVYYEQYF. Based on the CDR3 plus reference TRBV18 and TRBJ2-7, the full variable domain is NAGVMQNPRHLVRRRGQEARLRCSPMKGHSHVYWYRQLPEEGLKFMVYLQKENIIDESGMPKERFSAEFPKEGPSILRIQQVVRGDSAAYFCASSPSVQKTVYYEQYFGPGTRLTVT.